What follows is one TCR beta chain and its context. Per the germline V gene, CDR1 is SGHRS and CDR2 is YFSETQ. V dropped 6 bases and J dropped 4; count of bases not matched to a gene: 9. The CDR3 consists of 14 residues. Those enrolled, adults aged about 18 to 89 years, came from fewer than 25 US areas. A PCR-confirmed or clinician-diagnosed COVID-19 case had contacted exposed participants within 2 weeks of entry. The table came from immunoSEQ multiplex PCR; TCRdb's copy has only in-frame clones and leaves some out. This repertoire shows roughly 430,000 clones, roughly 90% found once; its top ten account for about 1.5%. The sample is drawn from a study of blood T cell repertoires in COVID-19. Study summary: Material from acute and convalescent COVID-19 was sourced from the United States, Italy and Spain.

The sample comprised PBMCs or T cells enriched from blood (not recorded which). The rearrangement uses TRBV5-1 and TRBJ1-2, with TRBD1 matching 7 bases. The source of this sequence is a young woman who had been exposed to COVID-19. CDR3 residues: CASKEGTVSYGYTF. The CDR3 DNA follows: TGCGCCAGCAAAGAGGGGACAGTCTCCTATGGCTACACCTTC.